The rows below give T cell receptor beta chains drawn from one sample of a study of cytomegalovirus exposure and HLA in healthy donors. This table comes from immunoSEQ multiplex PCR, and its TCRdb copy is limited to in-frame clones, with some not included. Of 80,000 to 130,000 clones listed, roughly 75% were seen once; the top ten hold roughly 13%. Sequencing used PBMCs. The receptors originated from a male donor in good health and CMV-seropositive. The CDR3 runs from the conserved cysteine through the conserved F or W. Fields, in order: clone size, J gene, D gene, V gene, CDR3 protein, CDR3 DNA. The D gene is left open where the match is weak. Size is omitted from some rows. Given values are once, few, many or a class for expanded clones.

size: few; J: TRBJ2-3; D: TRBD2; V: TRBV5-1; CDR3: CASSLSRGGTDTQYF; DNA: TGCGCCAGCAGCTTATCGCGGGGGGGCACAGATACGCAGTATTTT
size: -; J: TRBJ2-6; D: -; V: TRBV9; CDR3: CASSPEAQGLRSSGANVLTF; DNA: TGTGCCAGCAGCCCAGAGGCCCAGGGCCTGCGGTCCTCTGGGGCCAACGTCCTGACTTTC
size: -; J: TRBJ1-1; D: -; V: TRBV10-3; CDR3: CAISESESTFF; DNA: TGTGCCATCAGTGAAAGTGAGAGCACTTTCTTT
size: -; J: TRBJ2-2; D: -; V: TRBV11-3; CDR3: CASSRSGNSPGELFF; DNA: TGTGCCAGCAGCCGCTCAGGCAATAGTCCCGGGGAGCTGTTTTTT
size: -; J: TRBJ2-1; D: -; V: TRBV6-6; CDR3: CASNLAHNEQFF; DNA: TGTGCCAGCAACCTAGCCCACAATGAGCAGTTCTTC
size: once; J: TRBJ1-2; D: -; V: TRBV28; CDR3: CASSYSGRVGYTF; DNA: TGTGCCAGCAGTTATTCTGGCAGGGTTGGCTACACCTTC
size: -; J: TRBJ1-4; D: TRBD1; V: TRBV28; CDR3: CASSLYRDRVGEKLFF; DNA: TGTGCCAGCAGTTTATACCGGGACAGGGTTGGTGAAAAACTGTTTTTT
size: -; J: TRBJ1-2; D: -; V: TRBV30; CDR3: CAWSGSGSYGYTF; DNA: TGTGCCTGGAGTGGGTCAGGGTCCTATGGCTACACCTTC
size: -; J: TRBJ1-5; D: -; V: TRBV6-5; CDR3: CASSLGAGNQPQHF; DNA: TGTGCCAGCAGTTTAGGAGCGGGCAATCAGCCCCAGCATTTT
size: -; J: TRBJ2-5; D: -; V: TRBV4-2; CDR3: CASSQVAGRQETQYF; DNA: TGTGCCAGCAGCCAAGTTGCGGGCCGGCAAGAGACCCAGTACTTC
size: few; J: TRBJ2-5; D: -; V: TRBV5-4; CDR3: CASSSGGVHTGVETQYF; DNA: TGTGCCAGCAGCTCGGGAGGGGTCCACACAGGGGTGGAGACCCAGTACTTC
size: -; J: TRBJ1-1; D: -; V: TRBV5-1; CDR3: CASSPRGSTGEAFF; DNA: TGCGCCAGCAGCCCTCGGGGAAGCACTGGCGAAGCTTTCTTT
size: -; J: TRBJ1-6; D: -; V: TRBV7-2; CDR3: CASSFMGRNSPLHF; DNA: TGTGCCAGCAGCTTTATGGGGAGGAATTCACCCCTCCACTTT
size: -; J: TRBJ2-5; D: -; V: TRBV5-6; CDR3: CASSLVAGQETPYF; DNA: TGTGCCAGCAGCTTGGTGGCAGGTCAAGAGACCCCGTACTTC
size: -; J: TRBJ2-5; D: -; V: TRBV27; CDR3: CASSFSGGADISETQYF; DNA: TGTGCCAGCAGTTTTAGTGGGGGGGCCGATATTTCAGAGACCCAGTACTTC
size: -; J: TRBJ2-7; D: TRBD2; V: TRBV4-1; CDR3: CASSRRGGRSYEQYF; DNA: TGCGCCAGCAGCCGGCGGGGGGGACGGAGTTATGAGCAGTACTTC
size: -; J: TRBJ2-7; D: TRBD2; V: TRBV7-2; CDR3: CASSYGGYEQYF; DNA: TGTGCCAGCAGCTACGGGGGGTACGAGCAGTACTTC
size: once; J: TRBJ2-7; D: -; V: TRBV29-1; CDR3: CSVEDPTSTFFYSGEYEQYF; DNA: TGCAGCGTTGAAGATCCTACCTCTACGTTCTTTTATTCAGGTGAATACGAGCAGTACTTC
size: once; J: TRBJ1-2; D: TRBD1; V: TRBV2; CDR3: CASRPNRGGYGYTF; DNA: TGTGCCAGCAGGCCCAACAGGGGTGGCTATGGCTACACCTTC
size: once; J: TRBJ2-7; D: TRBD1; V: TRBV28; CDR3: CASSFVRQGAYEQYF; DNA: TGTGCCAGCAGTTTCGTGAGACAGGGGGCCTACGAGCAGTACTTC
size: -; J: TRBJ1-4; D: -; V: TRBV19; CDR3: CASSTPRVGEKLFF; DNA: TGTGCCAGTAGTACCCCGAGAGTCGGTGAAAAACTGTTTTTT
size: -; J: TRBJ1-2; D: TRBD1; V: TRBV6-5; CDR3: CASSYRDRVEGYTF; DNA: TGTGCCAGCAGTTACCGGGACAGGGTAGAGGGCTACACCTTC
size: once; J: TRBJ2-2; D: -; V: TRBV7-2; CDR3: CASLPQGPGELFF; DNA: TGTGCCAGCCTACCCCAGGGGCCCGGGGAGCTGTTTTTT
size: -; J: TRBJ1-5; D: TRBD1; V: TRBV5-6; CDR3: CASSLEGQGNQPQHF; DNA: TGTGCCAGCAGCTTGGAGGGACAGGGCAATCAGCCCCAGCATTTT
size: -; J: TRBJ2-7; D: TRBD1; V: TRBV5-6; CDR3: CASRRAGQGHEQYF; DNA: TGTGCCAGCAGGCGAGCGGGACAGGGGCACGAGCAGTACTTC
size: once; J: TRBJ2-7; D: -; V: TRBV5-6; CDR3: CASSFRGEQYF; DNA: TGTGCCAGCAGCTTCAGGGGAGAGCAGTACTTC
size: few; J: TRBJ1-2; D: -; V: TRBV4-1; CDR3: CASSRREGLDGYTF; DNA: TGCGCCAGCAGCCGGCGGGAAGGGCTTGATGGCTACACCTTC
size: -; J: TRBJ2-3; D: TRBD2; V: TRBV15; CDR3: CATSGTSGTQYF; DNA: TGTGCCACCAGCGGTACTAGCGGTACGCAGTATTTT
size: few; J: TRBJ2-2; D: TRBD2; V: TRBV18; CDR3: CASSPAGGSGTGELFF; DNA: TGTGCCAGCTCACCAGCGGGCGGGAGTGGCACCGGGGAGCTGTTTTTT
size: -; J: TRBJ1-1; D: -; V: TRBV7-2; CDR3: CASSLSGDTEAFF; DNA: TGTGCCAGCAGCTTATCAGGGGACACTGAAGCTTTCTTT
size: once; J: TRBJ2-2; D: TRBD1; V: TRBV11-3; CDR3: CASINDLRTGSGELFF; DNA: TGTGCCAGCATCAACGACCTTAGGACAGGGTCCGGGGAGCTGTTTTTT
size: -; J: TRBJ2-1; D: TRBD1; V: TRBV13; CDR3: CASSPRDRYNEQFF; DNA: TGTGCCAGCAGCCCTCGGGACAGATACAATGAGCAGTTCTTC
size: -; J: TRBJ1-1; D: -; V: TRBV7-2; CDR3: CASSLFGGSSTEAFF; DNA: TGTGCCAGCAGCTTGTTTGGGGGCTCGAGCACTGAAGCTTTCTTT
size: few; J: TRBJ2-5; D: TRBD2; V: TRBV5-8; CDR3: CASSFLAGGLETQYF; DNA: TGTGCCAGCAGCTTTCTAGCGGGGGGTTTAGAGACCCAGTACTTC
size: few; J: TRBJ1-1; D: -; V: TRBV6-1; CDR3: CASTQRQAPSEAFF; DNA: TGTGCCAGCACCCAAAGACAGGCGCCGAGTGAAGCTTTCTTT
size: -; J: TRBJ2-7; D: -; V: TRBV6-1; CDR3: CASTPPGKTDEQYF; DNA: TGTGCCAGCACTCCTCCCGGGAAAACGGACGAGCAGTACTTC
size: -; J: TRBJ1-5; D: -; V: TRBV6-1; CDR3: CASSEFGGSNQPQHF; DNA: TGTGCCAGCAGTGAATTTGGGGGGAGCAATCAGCCCCAGCATTTT